The entry below gives a single TCR beta chain sequence along with its context. The data derive from a study of blood T cell repertoires in COVID-19. Germline CDR1 and CDR2: LGHNA and YNFKEQ. This CDR3 has 17 amino acids. V lost 0 bases and J 0 bases, leaving 12 bases between the germline ends. Source study methods: Estimation of nucleated cell counts was performed using reference gene primer amplification. Sequencing used immunoSEQ multiplex PCR; TCRdb keeps in-frame clones, though not all of them. That table supplies the V and J calls and clone size; D and trimming were determined from the DNA. The data hold around 270,000 clones, with about 85% observed a single time.

This sequence joins TRBV4-2 and TRBJ1-3; D gene ambiguous. This sequence was found in a human donor with COVID-19, enrolled during active disease. The donor label of this sample is uncertain. The source material was peripheral blood. For the CDR3, the DNA is TGTGCCAGCAGCCAAGACTTCCCGGGGAGCTCTGGAAACACCATATATTTT. It is translated as CASSQDFPGSSGNTIYF.